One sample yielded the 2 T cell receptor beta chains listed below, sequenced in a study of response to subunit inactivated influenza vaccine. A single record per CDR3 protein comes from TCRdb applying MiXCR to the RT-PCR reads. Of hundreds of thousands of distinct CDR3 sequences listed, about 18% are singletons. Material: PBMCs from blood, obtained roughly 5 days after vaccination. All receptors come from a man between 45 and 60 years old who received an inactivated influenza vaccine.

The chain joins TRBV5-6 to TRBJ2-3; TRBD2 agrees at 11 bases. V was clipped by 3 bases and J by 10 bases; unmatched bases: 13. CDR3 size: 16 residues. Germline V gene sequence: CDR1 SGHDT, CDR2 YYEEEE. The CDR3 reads CASSYQTSGALTPQYF. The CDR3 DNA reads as TGTGCCAGCAGCTACCAGACTAGCGGGGCCCTTACACCGCAGTATTTT. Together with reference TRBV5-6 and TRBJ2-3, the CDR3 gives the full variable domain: DAGVTQSPTHLIKTRGQQVTLRCSPKSGHDTVSWYQQALGQGPQFIFQYYEEEERQRGNFPDRFSGHQFPNYSSELNVNALLLGDSALYLCASSYQTSGALTPQYFGPGTRLTVL.

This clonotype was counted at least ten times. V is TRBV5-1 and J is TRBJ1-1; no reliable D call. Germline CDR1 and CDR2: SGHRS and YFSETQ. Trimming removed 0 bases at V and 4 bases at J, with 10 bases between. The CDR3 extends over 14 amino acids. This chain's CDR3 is CASSLAAQTTEAFF. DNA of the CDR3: TGCGCCAGCAGCTTGGCTGCACAGACCACTGAAGCTTTCTTT.